These 15 T cell receptor beta chains were all obtained from the same sample, sequenced in a study of blood T cell repertoires in COVID-19 (dated by TCRdb to the early 2020s). The receptor library was made with the immunoSEQ multiplex PCR assay. This immuneACCESS table, as held by TCRdb, lists in-frame sequences with V and J called but not all clones. Of the missing ones, under half trace to an unresolved V gene in checked studies; the others have no known cause. For this sample the table gives about 100,000 clones, of which 70% to 90% were detected only once. The top ten clones comprise over 1.5% of the sample. The specimen was peripheral blood. The receptors originated from a man older than 75 with acute or convalescent COVID-19.

CDR3 DNA sequence: TGTGCCAGTAGTTCCGGGACAGGCCACTACGAGCAGTACTTC. Encoded protein: CASSSGTGHYEQYF. This chain uses TRBV19 with TRBJ2-7, with 8 bases lining up with TRBD1. The J segment lost 3 bases and the V segment lost 5 bases, leaving 6 bases of the junction unmatched. The CDR3 is made up of 14 amino acids. Germline lookup yields CDR1 LNHDA and CDR2 SQIVND (reference sequence).

J is TRBJ2-7 and V is TRBV30; 7 bases align to TRBD1. The V segment lost 3 bases and the J segment 3 bases; nucleotides outside the gene matches: 8. Germline CDR1 reads GTSNPN; CDR2 reads SVGIG (reference sequence). The CDR3 contains 14 residues. DNA of the CDR3: TGTGCCTGGAGGAAAGTGGGACAGCACTACGAGCAGTACTTC. It codes for CAWRKVGQHYEQYF.

The V call is TRBV2, the J call TRBJ2-5, with unresolved D. V was clipped by 7 bases and J by 1 base, with 7 bases between them. Germline assignment: CDR1 SNHLY and CDR2 FYNNEI. This CDR3 contains 12 residues. The CDR3 region has the DNA TGTGCCAGCATTAGTCTCCAAGAGACCCAGTACTTC. The encoded protein is CASISLQETQYF.

This sequence joins TRBV9 and TRBJ1-2, with 7 bases fitting TRBD1. Germline V gene sequence: CDR1 SGDLS, CDR2 YYNGEE. V gave up 3 bases and J gave up 3 bases; unmatched junction bases: 8. The CDR3 consists of 15 residues. The CDR3 DNA sequence: TGTGCCAGCAGCGAAAAGCTAGGGGGCGACTATGGCTACACCTTC. It yields the protein CASSEKLGGDYGYTF.

This chain connects TRBV28 to TRBJ2-1, with a weak D call TRBD2 (6 bases). V dropped 7 bases and J dropped 11 bases, with 24 bases sitting between them. Looked up from germline, CDR1 is MDHEN and CDR2 is SYDVKM. The CDR3 is made up of 15 amino acids. The CDR3 DNA reads as TGTGCCAGCACACTCGGGCGGGGAAACCCGAAGAAGCAGTTCTTC. Amino acids: CASTLGRGNPKKQFF.

The chain has TRBV28 and TRBJ2-7; maybe TRBD2 (5 bases). The CDR3 has 14 residues. Germline V gene lookup returns CDR1 MDHEN and CDR2 SYDVKM. V gave up 5 bases and J gave up 5 bases, with 16 bases separating them. CDR3 sequence reads: CASSLLGDFDEQYF. CDR3 coding DNA: TGTGCCAGCAGTCTTCTGGGAGACTTTGACGAGCAGTACTTC. The full variable domain, with the rest looked up from reference TRBV28 and TRBJ2-7, is DVKVTQSSRYLVKRTGEKVFLECVQDMDHENMFWYRQDPGLGLRLIYFSYDVKMKEKGDIPEGYSVSREKKERFSLILESASTNQTSMYLCASSLLGDFDEQYFGPGTRLTVT.

The chain combines TRBV9 with TRBJ2-3; TRBD2 matches at 8 bases. Looked up from germline, CDR1 is SGDLS and CDR2 is YYNGEE. J lost 6 bases, V lost 0 bases, and 9 bases had no gene match. The CDR3 runs 16 residues. The DNA of the CDR3 is TGTGCCAGCAGCGTAGAATCGGGAGGGAGGAAGGATACGCAGTATTTT. Amino acids: CASSVESGGRKDTQYF. The whole variable domain, filled in from reference TRBV9 and TRBJ2-3, reads DSGVTQTPKHLITATGQRVTLRCSPRSGDLSVYWYQQSLDQGLQFLIQYYNGEERAKGNILERFSAQQFPDLHSELNLSSLELGDSALYFCASSVESGGRKDTQYFGPGTRLTVL.

This chain uses TRBV6-2 or TRBV6-3 with TRBJ1-2; 8 bases align to TRBD1. The CDR3 is 14 amino acids. The germline V gene has CDR1 MNHEY and CDR2 SVGEGT. Trimming at V came to 6 bases and at J to 3 bases, leaving 6 bases not matched to a gene. CDR3 coding DNA: TGTGCCAGCAGCTCACGACAGGGGCACTATGGCTACACCTTC. This sequence encodes CASSSRQGHYGYTF.

The V call is TRBV7-2, the J call TRBJ2-3; 13 bases line up with TRBD2. CDR3 size: 19 residues. Germline assignment: CDR1 SGHTA and CDR2 FQGNSA. The ends lost 4 bases at V and 1 base at J; junction bases unmatched: 11. In DNA, the CDR3 is TGTGCCAGCAGCTCACCCCGGACTAGCGGGAGTCGAGGCACAGATACGCAGTATTTT. Residues: CASSSPRTSGSRGTDTQYF. The full variable domain, with the rest looked up from reference TRBV7-2 and TRBJ2-3, is GAGVSQSPSNKVTEKGKDVELRCDPISGHTALYWYRQSLGQGLEFLIYFQGNSAPDKSGLPSDRFSAERTGGSVSTLTIQRTQQEDSAVYLCASSSPRTSGSRGTDTQYFGPGTRLTVL.

The chain recombines TRBV19 with TRBJ2-1; 13 bases match TRBD2. Per the germline V gene, CDR1 is LNHDA and CDR2 is SQIVND (reference sequence). V lost 4 bases to trimming and J lost 5 bases; unmatched junction nucleotides: 2. The CDR3 runs to 15 residues. The CDR3 sequence: CASSRTSGRHNEQFF. For the CDR3, the DNA is TGTGCCAGTAGTAGGACTAGCGGGAGACACAATGAGCAGTTCTTC.

CDR3 sequence (DNA): TGTGCCAGTACCTTATGGGGGGGTGGCCAGCCCCAGCATTTT. The encoded protein is CASTLWGGGQPQHF. The rearrangement links TRBV19 to TRBJ1-5; D may be TRBD1 (5 bases). The CDR3 contains 14 residues. In germline, CDR1 is LNHDA, CDR2 SQIVND (reference sequence). The germline V and J ends were trimmed by 7 bases and 7 bases, with 17 bases remaining between them.

This chain's CDR3 is CASSSPTGGSQETQYF. For the CDR3, the DNA is TGTGCCAGCAGCTCCCCCACGGGAGGGAGCCAAGAGACCCAGTACTTC. The chain couples TRBV7-2 to TRBJ2-5; 8 positions agree with TRBD2. Losses at the gene ends were 4 bases for V and 1 base for J; bases not matched to a gene: 8. This CDR3 is 16 amino acids long. Germline V CDR1 and CDR2: SGHTA, FQGNSA.

V gene TRBV28 combines with J gene TRBJ2-7, with D tentatively TRBD2 (7 bases). Germline V gene lookup returns CDR1 MDHEN and CDR2 SYDVKM. The CDR3 is 14 amino acids. V gave up 6 bases and J gave up 2 bases, with 14 bases separating them. The CDR3 sequence: CASRQTGTTYEQYF. As DNA, the CDR3 is TGTGCCAGCAGACAAACAGGGACTACCTACGAGCAGTACTTC. The full variable domain, with the rest looked up from reference TRBV28 and TRBJ2-7, is DVKVTQSSRYLVKRTGEKVFLECVQDMDHENMFWYRQDPGLGLRLIYFSYDVKMKEKGDIPEGYSVSREKKERFSLILESASTNQTSMYLCASRQTGTTYEQYFGPGTRLTVT.

The chain links TRBV28 to TRBJ2-3; perhaps TRBD2 as D (5 bases). The CDR3 runs 14 residues. Trimming took 3 bases from V and 5 from J, leaving 12 bases between them. Germline V gene sequence: CDR1 MDHEN, CDR2 SYDVKM. The CDR3 nucleotides read TGTGCCAGCAGTTTGAACACGGCGGGAGATACGCAGTATTTT. Translating it yields CASSLNTAGDTQYF.

The chain is built from TRBV19 and TRBJ1-6; D remains ambiguous. Looked up from germline, CDR1 is LNHDA and CDR2 is SQIVND (reference sequence). The CDR3 has 12 amino acids. The V and J ends lost 1 base and 14 bases respectively, with 9 bases between them. The CDR3 region is CASSIGDRALHF. The CDR3 DNA reads as TGTGCCAGTAGTATAGGCGATCGAGCCCTCCACTTT.